The TCR beta chain under discussion was sequenced for a study of blood T cells in healthy people across ages. Study-level results: It was held that diversity estimates obtained from one million T cells represented underestimates. Without sorted subsets, naive and antigen-experienced compartments could not be conclusively compared.

The people who gave samples were healthy Caucasians from Russia, aged about 6 to 95. CDR1 is MGHRA and CDR2 is YSYEKL in the germline V gene. The CDR3 runs to 17 residues. The V gene lost 1 base and the J gene lost 0 bases, with 13 bases spanning the gap. On this clonotype: Its antigen is as yet unknown.

A second PCR, run for about 6 to 12 cycles, used a sample-barcoded 5' primer plus a J-beta primer mix. TCRdb processed the 5' RACE reads anew with MiXCR; each CDR3 protein has one entry. The sample shows about 1.4 million distinct CDR3 sequences, approximately 59% of them seen only once. The sequencing sample was made of blood. The chain links TRBV4-1 to TRBJ1-3; possibly TRBD1 for D (6 bases). The receptor was derived from a man aged 18-30 years in good health. The CDR3 bases are TGCGCCAGCAGCCAAGTACCGGGGACAAGCTCTGGAAACACCATATATTTT. It specifies CASSQVPGTSSGNTIYF.